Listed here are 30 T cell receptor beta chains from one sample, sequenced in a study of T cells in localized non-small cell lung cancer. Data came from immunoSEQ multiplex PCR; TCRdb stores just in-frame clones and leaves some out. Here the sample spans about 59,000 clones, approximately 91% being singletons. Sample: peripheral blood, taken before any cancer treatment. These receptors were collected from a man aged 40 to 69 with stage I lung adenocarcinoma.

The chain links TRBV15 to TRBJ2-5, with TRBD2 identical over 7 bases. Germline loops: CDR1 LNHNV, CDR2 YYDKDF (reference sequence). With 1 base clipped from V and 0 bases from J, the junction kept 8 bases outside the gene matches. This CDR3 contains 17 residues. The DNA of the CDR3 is TGTGCCACCAGCAGAGGGGAGGGATGGCAAAACCAAGAGACCCAGTACTTC. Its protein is CATSRGEGWQNQETQYF.

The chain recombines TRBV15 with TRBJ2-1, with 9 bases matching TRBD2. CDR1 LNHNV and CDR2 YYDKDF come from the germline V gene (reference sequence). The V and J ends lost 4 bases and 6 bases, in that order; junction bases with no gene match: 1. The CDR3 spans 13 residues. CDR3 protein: CATSKLAGNEQFF. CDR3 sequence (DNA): TGTGCCACCAGCAAACTAGCGGGCAATGAGCAGTTCTTC.

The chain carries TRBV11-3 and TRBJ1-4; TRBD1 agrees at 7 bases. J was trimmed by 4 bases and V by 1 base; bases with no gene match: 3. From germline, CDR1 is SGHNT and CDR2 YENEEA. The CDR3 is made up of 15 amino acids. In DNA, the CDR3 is TGTGCCAGCAGCTTAGTGGGACAGATTAATGAAAAACTGTTTTTT. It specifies CASSLVGQINEKLFF.

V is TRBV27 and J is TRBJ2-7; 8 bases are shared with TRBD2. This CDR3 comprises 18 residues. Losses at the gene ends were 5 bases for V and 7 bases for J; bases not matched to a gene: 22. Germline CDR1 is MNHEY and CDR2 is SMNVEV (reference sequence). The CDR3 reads CASSAIGRGLEKIREQYF. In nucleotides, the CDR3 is TGTGCCAGCAGTGCTATCGGGAGGGGTTTAGAGAAAATTCGGGAGCAGTACTTC.

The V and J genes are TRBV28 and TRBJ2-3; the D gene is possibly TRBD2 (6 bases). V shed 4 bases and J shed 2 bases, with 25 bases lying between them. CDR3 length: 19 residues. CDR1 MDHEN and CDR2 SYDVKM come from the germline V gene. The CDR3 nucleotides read TGTGCCAGCAGTTCAATATCCCTGGGCTACGGCGGGACCACAGATACGCAGTATTTT. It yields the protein CASSSISLGYGGTTDTQYF.

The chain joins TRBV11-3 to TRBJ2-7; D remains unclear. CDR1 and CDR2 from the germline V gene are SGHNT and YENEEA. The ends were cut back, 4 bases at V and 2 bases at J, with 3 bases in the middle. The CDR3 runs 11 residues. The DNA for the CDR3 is TGTGCCAGCAGCTCTCCCTACGAGCAGTACTTC. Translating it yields CASSSPYEQYF.

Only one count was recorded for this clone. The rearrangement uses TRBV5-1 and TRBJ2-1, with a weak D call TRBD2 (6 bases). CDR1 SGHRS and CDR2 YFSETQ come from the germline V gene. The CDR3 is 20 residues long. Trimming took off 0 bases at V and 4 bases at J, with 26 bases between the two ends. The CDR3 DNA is TGCGCCAGCAGCTTGGATTGGACACTTCCCGTGACTAGGAGATACAATGAGCAGTTCTTC. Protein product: CASSLDWTLPVTRRYNEQFF.

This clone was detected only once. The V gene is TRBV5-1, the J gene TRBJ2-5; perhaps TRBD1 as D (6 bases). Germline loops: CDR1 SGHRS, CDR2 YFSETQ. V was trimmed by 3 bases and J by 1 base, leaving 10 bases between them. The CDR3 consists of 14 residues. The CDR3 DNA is TGCGCCAGCAGCTCTGGACAGTTCCAAGAGACCCAGTACTTC. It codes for CASSSGQFQETQYF.

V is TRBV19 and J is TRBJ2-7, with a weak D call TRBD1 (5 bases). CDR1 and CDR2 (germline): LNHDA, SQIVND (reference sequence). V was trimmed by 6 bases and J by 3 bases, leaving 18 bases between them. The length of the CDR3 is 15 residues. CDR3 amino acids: CASSEEDNPGYEQYF. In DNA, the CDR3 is TGTGCCAGTAGCGAAGAGGACAACCCAGGCTACGAGCAGTACTTC.

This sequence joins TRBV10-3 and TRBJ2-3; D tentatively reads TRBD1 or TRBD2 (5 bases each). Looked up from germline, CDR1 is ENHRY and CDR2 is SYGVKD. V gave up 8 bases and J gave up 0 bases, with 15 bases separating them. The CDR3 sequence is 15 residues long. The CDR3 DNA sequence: TGTGCCATCGACTCCTATGAGGGGAGCACAGATACGCAGTATTTT. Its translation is CAIDSYEGSTDTQYF.

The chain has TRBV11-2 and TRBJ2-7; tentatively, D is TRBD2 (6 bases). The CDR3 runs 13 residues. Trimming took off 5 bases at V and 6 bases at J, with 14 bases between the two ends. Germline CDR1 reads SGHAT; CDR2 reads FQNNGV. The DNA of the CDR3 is TGTGCCAGCAGCATAGGAGGGGCTTCCGAGCAGTACTTC. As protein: CASSIGGASEQYF.

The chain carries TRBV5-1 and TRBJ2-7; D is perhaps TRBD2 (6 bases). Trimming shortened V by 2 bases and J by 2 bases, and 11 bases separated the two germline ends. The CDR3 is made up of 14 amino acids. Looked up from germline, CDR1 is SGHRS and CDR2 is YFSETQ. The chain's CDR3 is CASSFLSGTYEQYF. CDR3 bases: TGCGCCAGCAGCTTCCTTAGCGGCACCTACGAGCAGTACTTC.

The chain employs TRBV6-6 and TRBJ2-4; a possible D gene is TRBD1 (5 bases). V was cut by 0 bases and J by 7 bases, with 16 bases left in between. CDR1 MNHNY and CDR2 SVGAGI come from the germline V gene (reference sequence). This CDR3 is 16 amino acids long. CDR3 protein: CASSYSSQGSPNIQYF. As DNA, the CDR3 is TGTGCCAGCAGTTACTCGAGCCAGGGTAGTCCCAACATTCAGTACTTC.

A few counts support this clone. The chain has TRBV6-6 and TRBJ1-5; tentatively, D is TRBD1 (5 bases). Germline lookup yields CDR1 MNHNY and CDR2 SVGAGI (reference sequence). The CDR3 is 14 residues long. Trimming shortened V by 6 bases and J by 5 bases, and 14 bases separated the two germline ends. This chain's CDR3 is CASSRTLNDQPQHF. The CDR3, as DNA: TGTGCCAGCAGCAGGACACTGAACGATCAGCCCCAGCATTTT.

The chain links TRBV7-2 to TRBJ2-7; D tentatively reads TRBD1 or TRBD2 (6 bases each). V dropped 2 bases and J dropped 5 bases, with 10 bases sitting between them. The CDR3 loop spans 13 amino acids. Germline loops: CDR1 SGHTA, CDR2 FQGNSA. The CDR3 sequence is CASSLNGGDEQYF. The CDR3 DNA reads TGTGCCAGCAGCTTAAACGGGGGCGACGAGCAGTACTTC.

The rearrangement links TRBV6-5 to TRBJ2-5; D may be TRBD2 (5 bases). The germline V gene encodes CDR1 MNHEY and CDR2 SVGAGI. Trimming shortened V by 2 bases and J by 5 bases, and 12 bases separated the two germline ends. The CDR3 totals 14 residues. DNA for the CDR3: TGTGCCAGCAGTTACGGGAGTGGAACGGAGACCCAGTACTTC. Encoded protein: CASSYGSGTETQYF.

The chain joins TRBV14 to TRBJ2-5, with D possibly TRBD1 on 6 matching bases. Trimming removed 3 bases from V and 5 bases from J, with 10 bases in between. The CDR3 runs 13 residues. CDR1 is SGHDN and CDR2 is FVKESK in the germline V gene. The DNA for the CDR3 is TGTGCCAGCAGCCAGACAGGTTTGGAGACCCAGTACTTC. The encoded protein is CASSQTGLETQYF.

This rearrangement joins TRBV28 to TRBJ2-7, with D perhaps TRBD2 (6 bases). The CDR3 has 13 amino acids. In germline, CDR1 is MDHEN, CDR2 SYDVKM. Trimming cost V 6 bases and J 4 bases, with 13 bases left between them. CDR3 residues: CASSPGLRYEQYF. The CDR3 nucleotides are TGTGCCAGCAGCCCGGGACTTCGGTACGAGCAGTACTTC. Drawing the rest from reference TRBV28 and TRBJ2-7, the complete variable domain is DVKVTQSSRYLVKRTGEKVFLECVQDMDHENMFWYRQDPGLGLRLIYFSYDVKMKEKGDIPEGYSVSREKKERFSLILESASTNQTSMYLCASSPGLRYEQYFGPGTRLTVT.

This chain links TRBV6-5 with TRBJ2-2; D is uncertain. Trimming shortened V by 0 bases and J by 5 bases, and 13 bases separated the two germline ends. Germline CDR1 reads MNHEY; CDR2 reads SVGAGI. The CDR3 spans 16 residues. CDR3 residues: CASSYSETPRTGELFF. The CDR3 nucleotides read TGTGCCAGCAGTTACTCCGAGACACCGAGGACCGGGGAGCTGTTTTTT.

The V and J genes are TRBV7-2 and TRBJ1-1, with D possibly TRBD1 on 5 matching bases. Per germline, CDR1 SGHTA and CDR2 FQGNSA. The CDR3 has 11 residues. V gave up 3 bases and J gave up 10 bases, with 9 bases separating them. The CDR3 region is CASSFGGAAFF. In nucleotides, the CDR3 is TGTGCCAGCAGCTTTGGAGGGGCAGCTTTCTTT.

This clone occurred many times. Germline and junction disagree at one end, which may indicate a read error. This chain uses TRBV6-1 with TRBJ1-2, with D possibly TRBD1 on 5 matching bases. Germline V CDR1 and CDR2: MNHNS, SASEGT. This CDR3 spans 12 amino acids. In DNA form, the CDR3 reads TGTGCCAGCAGTGAGGGATGGTGGGGCTGCACCTTC. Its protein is CASSEGWWGCTF.

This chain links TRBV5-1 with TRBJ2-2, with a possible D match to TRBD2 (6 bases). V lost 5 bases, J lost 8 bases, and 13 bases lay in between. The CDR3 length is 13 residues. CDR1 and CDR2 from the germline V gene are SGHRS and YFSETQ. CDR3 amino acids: CASRVGGEGELFF. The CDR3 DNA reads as TGCGCCAGCAGAGTGGGGGGTGAAGGGGAGCTGTTTTTT.

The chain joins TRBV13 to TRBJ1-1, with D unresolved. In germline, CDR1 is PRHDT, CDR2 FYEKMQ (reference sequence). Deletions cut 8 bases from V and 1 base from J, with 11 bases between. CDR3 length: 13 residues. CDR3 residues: CASARERNTEAFF. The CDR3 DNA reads TGTGCCAGCGCCCGAGAGAGGAACACTGAAGCTTTCTTT.

The CDR3 DNA is TGTGCCAGCAGCCGAGGTGGCTACACCTTC. It yields the protein CASSRGGYTF. The J gene is TRBJ1-2, the V gene TRBV5-4; no reliable D call. The CDR3 is 10 residues long. Germline assignment: CDR1 SGHNT and CDR2 YYREEE (reference sequence). Trimming pared 4 bases from V and 7 bases from J, leaving 5 bases between.

The CDR3 protein is CAISLRGSYEQYF. In nucleotides, the CDR3 is TGTGCCATCAGTCTCAGGGGTTCCTACGAGCAGTACTTC. The V call is TRBV10-3, the J call TRBJ2-7; the D gene is possibly TRBD1 (6 bases). The V gene's germline CDR1 is ENHRY and CDR2 SYGVKD. The CDR3 loop spans 13 amino acids. The germline V and J ends were trimmed by 5 bases and 1 base, with 9 bases remaining between them.

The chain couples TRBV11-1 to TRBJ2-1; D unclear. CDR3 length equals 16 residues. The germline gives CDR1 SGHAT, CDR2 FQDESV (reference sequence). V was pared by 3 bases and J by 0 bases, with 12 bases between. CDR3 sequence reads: CASSLISVSSYNEQFF. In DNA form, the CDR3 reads TGTGCCAGCAGCTTGATCTCGGTGAGCTCCTACAATGAGCAGTTCTTC.

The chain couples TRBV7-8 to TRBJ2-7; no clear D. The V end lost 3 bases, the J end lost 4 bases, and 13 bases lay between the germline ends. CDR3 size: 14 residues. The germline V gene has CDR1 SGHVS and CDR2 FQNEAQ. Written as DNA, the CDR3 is TGTGCCAGCAGCTTTACGGAGTTTTCGTACGAGCAGTACTTC. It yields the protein CASSFTEFSYEQYF.

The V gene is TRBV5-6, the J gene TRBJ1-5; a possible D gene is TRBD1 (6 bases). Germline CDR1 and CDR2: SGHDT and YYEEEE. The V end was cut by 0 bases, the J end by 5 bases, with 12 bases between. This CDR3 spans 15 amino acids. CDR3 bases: TGTGCCAGCAGCTTGGCCGGGGGGGGCGATCAGCCCCAGCATTTT. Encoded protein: CASSLAGGGDQPQHF.

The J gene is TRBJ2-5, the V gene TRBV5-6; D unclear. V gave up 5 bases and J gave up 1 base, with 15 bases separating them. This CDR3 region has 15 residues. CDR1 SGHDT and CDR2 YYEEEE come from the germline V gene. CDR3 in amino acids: CASRDMGSGQETQYF. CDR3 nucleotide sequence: TGTGCCAGCAGGGATATGGGGTCGGGCCAAGAGACCCAGTACTTC.

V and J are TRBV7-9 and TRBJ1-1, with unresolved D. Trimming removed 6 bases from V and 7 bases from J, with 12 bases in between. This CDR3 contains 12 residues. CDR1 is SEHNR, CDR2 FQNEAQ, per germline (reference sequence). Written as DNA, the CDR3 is TGTGCCAGCAGTTTTCCCATGAATGAAGCTTTCTTT. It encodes CASSFPMNEAFF.